This T cell receptor (beta chain) was identified during a study of shared clonotypes between healthy human individuals. The protocol was immunoSEQ multiplex PCR, while the TCRdb copy is restricted to in-frame clones and leaves out a portion. This sample has about 1 million clones, with under 80% found just once. Trimming took 3 bases from V and 3 from J; bases not matched to a gene: 9. The V gene's germline CDR1 is ENHRY and CDR2 SYGVKD. The CDR3 spans 16 residues. The V and J genes are TRBV10-3 and TRBJ2-3; 7 nucleotides agree with TRBD2. This TCR derives from a man between 18 and 29 years old in good health. Sequencing was done on a sample of memory CD4+ T cells sorted from blood. This sample's subset: CD45RA-negative fraction. In DNA, the CDR3 is TGTGCCATCAGTGATCCGACTAGGGAGGGGACAGATACGCAGTATTTT. Protein product: CAISDPTREGTDTQYF.